A single T cell receptor (beta chain) is shown here with its context. What it binds is not known. This record belongs to a study of cytomegalovirus exposure and HLA in healthy donors. Regarding the study as a whole: In vitro experiments confirmed that three CMV-associated chains were specific for CMV antigens. The study labeled 150 to 200 TCR beta chains cytomegalovirus-associated. An analysis was carried out at a later point. It showed that HLA-associated TCR beta chains were more clonally expanded than equally common non-associated chains.

Donors were ostensibly healthy at sampling, although undocumented immune exposures were probable. A multiplex PCR was run with 60 Vbeta primers and 13 Jbeta primers. The repertoire was sequenced with immunoSEQ multiplex PCR; TCRdb's copy has only in-frame clones and lacks some. The sample holds approximately 150,000 clones. This CDR3 is 16 amino acids long. Unmatched junction bases numbered 8, after V lost 2 bases and J lost 6 bases. CDR1 SGHTA and CDR2 FQGNSA come from the germline V gene. The rearrangement joins TRBV7-2 to TRBJ1-5, with 9 bases identical to TRBD1. The TCR comes from a woman aged 40 to 55 in good health and CMV-seronegative. Material for sequencing was PBMCs. CDR3 residues: CASSLMGTGGPQPQHF. CDR3 DNA sequence: TGTGCCAGCAGCTTAATGGGAACAGGGGGCCCTCAGCCCCAGCATTTT.